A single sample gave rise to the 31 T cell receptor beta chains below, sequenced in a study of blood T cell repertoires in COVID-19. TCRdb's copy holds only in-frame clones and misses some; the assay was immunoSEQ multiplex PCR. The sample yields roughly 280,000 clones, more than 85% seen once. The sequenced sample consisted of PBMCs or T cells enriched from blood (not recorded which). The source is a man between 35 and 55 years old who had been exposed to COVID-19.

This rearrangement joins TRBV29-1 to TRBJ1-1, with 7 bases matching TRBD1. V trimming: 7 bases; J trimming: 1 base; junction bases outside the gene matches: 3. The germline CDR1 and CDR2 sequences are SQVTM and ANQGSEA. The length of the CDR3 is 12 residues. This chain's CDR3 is CSAGQRNTEAFF. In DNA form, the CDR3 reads TGCAGCGCGGGACAGAGGAACACTGAAGCTTTCTTT.

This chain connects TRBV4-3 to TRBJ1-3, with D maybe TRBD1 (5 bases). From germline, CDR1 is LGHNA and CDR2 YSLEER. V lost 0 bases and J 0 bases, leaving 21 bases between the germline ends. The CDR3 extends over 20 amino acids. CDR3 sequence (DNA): TGCGCCAGCAGCCAAGATGGGACGGGGGTAGATCCTAGCTCTGGAAACACCATATATTTT. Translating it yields CASSQDGTGVDPSSGNTIYF.

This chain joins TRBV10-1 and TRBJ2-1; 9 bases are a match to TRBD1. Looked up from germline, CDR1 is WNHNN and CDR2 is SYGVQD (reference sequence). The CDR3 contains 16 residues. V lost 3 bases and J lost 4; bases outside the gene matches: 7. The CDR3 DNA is TGCGCCAGCAGTGAAACCGGGACAGGGCTATACAATGAGCAGTTCTTC. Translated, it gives CASSETGTGLYNEQFF.

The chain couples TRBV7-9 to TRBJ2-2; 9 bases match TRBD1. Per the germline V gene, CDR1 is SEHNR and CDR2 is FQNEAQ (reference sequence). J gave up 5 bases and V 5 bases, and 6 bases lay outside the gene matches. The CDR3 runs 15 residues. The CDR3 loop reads CASSRGQGLTGELFF. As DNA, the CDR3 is TGTGCCAGCAGCCGTGGACAGGGGTTGACCGGGGAGCTGTTTTTT.

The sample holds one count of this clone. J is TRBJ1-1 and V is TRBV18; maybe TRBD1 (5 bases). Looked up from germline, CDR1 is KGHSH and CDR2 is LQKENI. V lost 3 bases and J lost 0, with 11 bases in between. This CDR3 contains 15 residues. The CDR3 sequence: CASSPNGQVNTEAFF. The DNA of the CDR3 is TGTGCCAGCTCACCCAATGGACAAGTGAACACTGAAGCTTTCTTT.

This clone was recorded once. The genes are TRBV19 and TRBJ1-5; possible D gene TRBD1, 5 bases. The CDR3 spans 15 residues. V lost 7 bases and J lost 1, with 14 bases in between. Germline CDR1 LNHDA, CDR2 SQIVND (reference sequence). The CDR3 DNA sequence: TGTGCCAGTAACACGGGGGATATAAGCAATCAGCCCCAGCATTTT. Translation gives CASNTGDISNQPQHF.

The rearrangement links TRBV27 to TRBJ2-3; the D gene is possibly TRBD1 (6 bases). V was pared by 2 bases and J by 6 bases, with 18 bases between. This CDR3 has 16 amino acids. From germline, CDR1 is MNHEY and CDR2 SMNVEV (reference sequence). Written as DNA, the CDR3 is TGTGCCAGCAGTTTAGATGGGGACACATCCGCGGATACGCAGTATTTT. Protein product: CASSLDGDTSADTQYF.

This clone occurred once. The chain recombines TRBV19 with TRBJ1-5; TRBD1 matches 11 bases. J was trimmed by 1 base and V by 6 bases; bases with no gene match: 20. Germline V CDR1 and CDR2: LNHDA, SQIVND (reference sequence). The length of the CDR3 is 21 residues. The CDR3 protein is CASRKVKWSGQGVYSNQPQHF. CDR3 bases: TGTGCCAGTAGAAAAGTTAAGTGGTCGGGACAGGGGGTCTACAGCAATCAGCCCCAGCATTTT.

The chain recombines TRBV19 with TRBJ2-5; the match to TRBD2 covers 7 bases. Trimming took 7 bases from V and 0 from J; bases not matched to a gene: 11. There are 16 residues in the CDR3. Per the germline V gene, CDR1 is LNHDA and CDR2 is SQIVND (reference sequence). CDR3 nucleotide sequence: TGTGCCAGTACCCCCCGGGCGGGGGAGGACCAAGAGACCCAGTACTTC. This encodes CASTPRAGEDQETQYF.

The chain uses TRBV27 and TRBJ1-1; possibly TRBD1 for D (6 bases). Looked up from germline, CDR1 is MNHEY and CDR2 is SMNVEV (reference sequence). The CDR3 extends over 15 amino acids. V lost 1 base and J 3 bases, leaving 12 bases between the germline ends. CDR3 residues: CASSLWGGSDTEAFF. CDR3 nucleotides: TGTGCCAGCAGTTTATGGGGGGGCTCTGACACTGAAGCTTTCTTT.

CDR3 residues: CASSHEQGAYTGELFF. CDR3 DNA sequence: TGCGCCAGCAGCCATGAACAGGGGGCGTACACCGGGGAGCTGTTTTTT. The chain couples TRBV4-1 to TRBJ2-2, with 9 bases aligning to TRBD1. With V trimmed by 3 bases and J by 3 bases, 5 bases remained unmatched. The CDR3 totals 16 residues. Germline CDR1 is MGHRA and CDR2 is YSYEKL.

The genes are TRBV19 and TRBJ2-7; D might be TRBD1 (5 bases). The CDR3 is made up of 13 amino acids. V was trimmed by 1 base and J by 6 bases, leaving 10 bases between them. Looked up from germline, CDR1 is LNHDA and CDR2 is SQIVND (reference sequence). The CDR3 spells CASSIGGRSEQYF. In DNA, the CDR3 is TGTGCCAGTAGTATAGGGGGCAGGAGCGAGCAGTACTTC.

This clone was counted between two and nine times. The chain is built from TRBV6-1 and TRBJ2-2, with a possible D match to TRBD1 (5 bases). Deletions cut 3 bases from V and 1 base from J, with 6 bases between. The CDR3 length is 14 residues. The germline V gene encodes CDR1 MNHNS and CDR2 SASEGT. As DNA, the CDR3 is TGTGCCAGCAGTGATAGGGGGAACACCGGGGAGCTGTTTTTT. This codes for CASSDRGNTGELFF.

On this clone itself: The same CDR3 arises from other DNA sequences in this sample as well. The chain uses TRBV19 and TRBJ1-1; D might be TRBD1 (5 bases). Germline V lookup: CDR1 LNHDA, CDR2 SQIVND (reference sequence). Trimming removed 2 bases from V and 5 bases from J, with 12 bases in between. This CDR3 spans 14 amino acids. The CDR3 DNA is TGTGCCAGTAGTATAACGGGCGGGGGAACTGAAGCTTTCTTT. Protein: CASSITGGGTEAFF.

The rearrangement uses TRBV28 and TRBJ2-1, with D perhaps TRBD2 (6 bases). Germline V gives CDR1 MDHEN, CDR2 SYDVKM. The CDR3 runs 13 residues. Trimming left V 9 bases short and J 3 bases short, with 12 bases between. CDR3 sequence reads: CASAGSVYNEQFF. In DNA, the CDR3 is TGTGCCAGTGCGGGATCGGTCTACAATGAGCAGTTCTTC.

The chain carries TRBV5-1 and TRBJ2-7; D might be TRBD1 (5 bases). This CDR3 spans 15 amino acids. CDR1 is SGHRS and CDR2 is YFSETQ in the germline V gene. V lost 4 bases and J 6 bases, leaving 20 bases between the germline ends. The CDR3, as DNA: TGCGCCAGCAGCCAAGAAACAGGATTCGTGACCGAGCAGTACTTC. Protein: CASSQETGFVTEQYF.

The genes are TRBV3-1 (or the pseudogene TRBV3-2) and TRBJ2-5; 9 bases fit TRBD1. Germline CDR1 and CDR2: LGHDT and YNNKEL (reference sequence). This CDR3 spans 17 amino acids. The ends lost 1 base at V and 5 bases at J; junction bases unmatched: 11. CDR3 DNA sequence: TGTGCCAGCAGCCAAGCATATCCGGGACAGGGTAGGGAGACCCAGTACTTC. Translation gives CASSQAYPGQGRETQYF.

The CDR3 bases are TGTGCCAGCAGTCATCCGCAGTTCGACTATGGCTACACCTTC. It yields the protein CASSHPQFDYGYTF. The V call is TRBV6-5, the J call TRBJ1-2; no firm D call. From germline, CDR1 is MNHEY and CDR2 SVGAGI. Deletions cut 5 bases from V and 3 bases from J, with 13 bases between. The CDR3 contains 14 residues.

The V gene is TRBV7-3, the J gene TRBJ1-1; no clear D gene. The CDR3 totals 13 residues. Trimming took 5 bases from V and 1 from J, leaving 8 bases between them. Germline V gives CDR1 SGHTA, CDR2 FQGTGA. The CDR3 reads CASSEPGNTEAFF. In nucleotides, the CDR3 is TGTGCCAGCAGCGAACCAGGGAACACTGAAGCTTTCTTT.

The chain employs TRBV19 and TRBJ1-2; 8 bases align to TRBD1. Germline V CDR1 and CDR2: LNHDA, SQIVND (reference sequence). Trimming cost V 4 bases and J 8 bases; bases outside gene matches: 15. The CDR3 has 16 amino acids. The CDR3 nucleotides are TGTGCCAGTAGTAAGGAGACAGGGGCCCTTTTAAGGGGCTACACCTTC. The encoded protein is CASSKETGALLRGYTF.

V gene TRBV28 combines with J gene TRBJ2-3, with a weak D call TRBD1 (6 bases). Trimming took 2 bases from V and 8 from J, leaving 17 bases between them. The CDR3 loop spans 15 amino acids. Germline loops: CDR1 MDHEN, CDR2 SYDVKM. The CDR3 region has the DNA TGTGCCAGCAGTTTAAGACAGGCCTTGTTAGGTACGCAGTATTTT. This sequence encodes CASSLRQALLGTQYF.

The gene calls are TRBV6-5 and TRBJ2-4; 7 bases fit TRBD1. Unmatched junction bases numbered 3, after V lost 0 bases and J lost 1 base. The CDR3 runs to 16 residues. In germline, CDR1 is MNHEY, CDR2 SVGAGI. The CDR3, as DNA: TGTGCCAGCAGTTACTCAGGGGGCGCGGCCAAAAACATTCAGTACTTC. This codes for CASSYSGGAAKNIQYF.

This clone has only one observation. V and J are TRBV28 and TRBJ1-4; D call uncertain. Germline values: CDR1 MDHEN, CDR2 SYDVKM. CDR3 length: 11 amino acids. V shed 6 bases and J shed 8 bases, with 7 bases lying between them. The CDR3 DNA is TGTGCCAGCAGCCAACTCGAAAAACTGTTTTTT. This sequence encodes CASSQLEKLFF.

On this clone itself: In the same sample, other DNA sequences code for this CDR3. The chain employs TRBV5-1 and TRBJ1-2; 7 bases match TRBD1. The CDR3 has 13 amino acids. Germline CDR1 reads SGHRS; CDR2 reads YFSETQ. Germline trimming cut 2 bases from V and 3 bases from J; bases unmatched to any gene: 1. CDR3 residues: CASSLDRDYGYTF. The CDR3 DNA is TGCGCCAGCAGCTTAGACAGGGACTATGGCTACACCTTC. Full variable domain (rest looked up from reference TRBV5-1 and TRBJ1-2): KAGVTQTPRYLIKTRGQQVTLSCSPISGHRSVSWYQQTPGQGLQFLFEYFSETQRNKGNFPGRFSGRQFSNSRSEMNVSTLELGDSALYLCASSLDRDYGYTFGSGTRLTVV.

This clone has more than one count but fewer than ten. The CDR3 DNA reads as TGCGCCAGCAGCTTGCCCACTAGCGGGAGCACAGATACGCAGTATTTT. Protein: CASSLPTSGSTDTQYF. This rearrangement joins TRBV5-1 to TRBJ2-3; 9 nucleotides agree with TRBD2. The J segment lost 0 bases and the V segment lost 1 base, leaving 3 bases of the junction unmatched. The V gene's germline CDR1 is SGHRS and CDR2 YFSETQ. CDR3 length equals 16 residues.

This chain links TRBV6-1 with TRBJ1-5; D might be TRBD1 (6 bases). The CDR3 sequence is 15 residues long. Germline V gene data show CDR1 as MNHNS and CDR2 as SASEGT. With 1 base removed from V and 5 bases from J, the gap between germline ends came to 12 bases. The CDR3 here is CASSEEGQGYQPQHF. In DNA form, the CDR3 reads TGTGCCAGCAGTGAAGAGGGGCAGGGGTATCAGCCCCAGCATTTT.

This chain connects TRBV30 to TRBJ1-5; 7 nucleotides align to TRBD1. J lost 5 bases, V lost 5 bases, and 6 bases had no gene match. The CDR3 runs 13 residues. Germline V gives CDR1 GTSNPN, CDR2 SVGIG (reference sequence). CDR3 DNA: TGTGCCTGGGACGACAGGGTAGATCAGCCCCAGCATTTT. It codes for CAWDDRVDQPQHF.

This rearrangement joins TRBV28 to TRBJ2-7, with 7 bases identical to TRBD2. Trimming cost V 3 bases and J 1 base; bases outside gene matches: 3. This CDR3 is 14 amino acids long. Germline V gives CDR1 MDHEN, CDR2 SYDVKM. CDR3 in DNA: TGTGCCAGCAGTTTGACTAGCCCGTCCTACGAGCAGTACTTC. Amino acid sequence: CASSLTSPSYEQYF.

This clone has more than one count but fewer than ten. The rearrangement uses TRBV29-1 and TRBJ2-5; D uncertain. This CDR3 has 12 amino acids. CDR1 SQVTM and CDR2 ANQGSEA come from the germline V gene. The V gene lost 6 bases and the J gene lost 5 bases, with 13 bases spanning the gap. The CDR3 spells CSVNVGRETQYF. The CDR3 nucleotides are TGCAGCGTAAACGTGGGCCGGGAGACCCAGTACTTC. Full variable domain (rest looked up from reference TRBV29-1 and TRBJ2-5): SAVISQKPSRDICQRGTSLTIQCQVDSQVTMMFWYRQQPGQSLTLIATANQGSEATYESGFVIDKFPISRPNLTFSTLTVSNMSPEDSSIYLCSVNVGRETQYFGPGTRLLVL.

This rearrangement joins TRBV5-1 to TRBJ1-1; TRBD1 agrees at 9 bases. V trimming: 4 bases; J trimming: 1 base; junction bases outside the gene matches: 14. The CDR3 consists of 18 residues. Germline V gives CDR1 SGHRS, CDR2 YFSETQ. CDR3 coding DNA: TGCGCCAGCAGCCCGGTCCCGGGACAGGGAACGGCGAACACTGAAGCTTTCTTT. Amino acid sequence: CASSPVPGQGTANTEAFF.

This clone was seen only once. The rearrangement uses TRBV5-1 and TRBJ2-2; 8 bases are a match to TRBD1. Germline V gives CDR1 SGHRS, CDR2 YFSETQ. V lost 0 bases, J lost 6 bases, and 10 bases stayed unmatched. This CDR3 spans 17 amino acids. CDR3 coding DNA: TGCGCCAGCAGCTTGGGTCGATTGGCAGGGGGCTCCGGGGAGCTGTTTTTT. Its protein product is CASSLGRLAGGSGELFF.